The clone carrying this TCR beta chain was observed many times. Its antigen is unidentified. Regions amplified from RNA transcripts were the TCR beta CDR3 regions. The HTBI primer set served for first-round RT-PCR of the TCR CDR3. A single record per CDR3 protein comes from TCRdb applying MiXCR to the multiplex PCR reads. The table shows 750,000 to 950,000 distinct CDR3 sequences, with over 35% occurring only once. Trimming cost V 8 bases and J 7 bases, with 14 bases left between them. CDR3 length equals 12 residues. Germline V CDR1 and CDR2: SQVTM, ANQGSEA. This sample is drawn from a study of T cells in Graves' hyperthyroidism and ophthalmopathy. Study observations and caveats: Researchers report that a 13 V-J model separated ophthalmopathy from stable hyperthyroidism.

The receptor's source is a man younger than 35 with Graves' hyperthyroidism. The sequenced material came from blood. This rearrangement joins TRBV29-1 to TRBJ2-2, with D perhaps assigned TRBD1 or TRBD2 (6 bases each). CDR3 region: CSIWGADGELFF. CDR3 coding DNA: TGCAGCATCTGGGGGGCGGACGGGGAGCTGTTTTTT.